This T cell receptor (beta chain) is drawn from a study of CD8+ T cells in alopecia areata. Across the study: It was oral tofacitinib, at 5 to 10 mg twice daily, that treated patients received. Scoring treated patients' severity relied on the percentage of scalp area affected.

This clone is a singleton in its sample. What it binds is unknown. Sequencing used cDNA as its template, made by extracting RNA and reverse transcribing it. Clones were read by immunoSEQ multiplex PCR, and TCRdb kept only the in-frame ones, dropping some. Here the sample spans about 140,000 clones, nearly 55% being singletons. Regarding treatment: oral pan-JAK inhibitor, 5-10 mg twice daily. Whole-study results and caveats: Expanded CD8+ clones among the top 100, and scalp clonality, were significantly decreased by tofacitinib. Scalp lesions, especially in alopecia totalis/universalis, had higher clonality than normal scalp.

Trimming stripped 0 bases from V and 8 bases from J, with 14 bases between. CDR1 and CDR2 from the germline V gene are MNHEY and SMNVEV (reference sequence). The CDR3 extends over 15 amino acids. J is TRBJ2-1 and V is TRBV27; a weak D match, TRBD1 (6 bases). The source material was CD8+ T cells sorted from blood, sampled at week 4, from a patient treated with tofacitinib. The sequence was collected from a human donor with alopecia areata. Here the CDR3 DNA reads TGTGCCAGCAGTTTATCGTTCACAGGGTACCATGAGCAGTTCTTC. It specifies CASSLSFTGYHEQFF.